The source of this T cell receptor (beta chain) is a study of cytomegalovirus exposure and HLA in healthy donors. For the study at large: Counted in an early data release were approximately 85 million unique TCRs from HLA-typed donors. Findings and caveats of the study: Most subjects' HLA-A and HLA-B alleles were reportedly predicted from TCR beta sequences. It was assumed in the presence/absence analyses that sequencing depth was roughly uniform across donors.

Turning to this clone: Its antigen is not known.

Researchers ran the PCR with 60 Vbeta and 13 Jbeta primers. The data were produced by immunoSEQ multiplex PCR, yet TCRdb's version contains in-frame clones alone and is incomplete. The table includes about 180,000 clones, about 80% detected once. V was shortened by 3 bases and J by 2 bases, with 18 bases between the two germline ends. Per germline, CDR1 SGHAT and CDR2 FQNNGV. This CDR3 is 17 amino acids long. Input material: PBMCs. This TCR was sampled from a man aged 35-49 years in good health and CMV-seronegative. The chain links TRBV11-2 to TRBJ2-3; D ambiguous. The CDR3: CASSFSSSYSLTDTQYF. The CDR3 DNA reads as TGTGCCAGCAGCTTTTCGAGCTCCTACAGCCTCACAGATACGCAGTATTTT.